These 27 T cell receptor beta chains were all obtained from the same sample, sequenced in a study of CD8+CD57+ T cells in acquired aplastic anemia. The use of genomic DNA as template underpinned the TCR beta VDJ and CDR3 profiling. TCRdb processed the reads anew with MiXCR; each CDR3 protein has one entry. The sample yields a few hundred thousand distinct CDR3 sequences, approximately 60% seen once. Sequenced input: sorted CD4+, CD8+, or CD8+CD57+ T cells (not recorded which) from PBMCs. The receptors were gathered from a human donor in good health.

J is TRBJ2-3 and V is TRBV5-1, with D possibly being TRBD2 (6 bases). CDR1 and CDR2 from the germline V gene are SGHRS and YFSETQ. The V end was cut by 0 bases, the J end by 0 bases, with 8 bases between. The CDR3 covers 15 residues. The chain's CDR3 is CASSLVAGSTDTQYF. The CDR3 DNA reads TGCGCCAGCAGCTTGGTGGCGGGAAGCACAGATACGCAGTATTTT. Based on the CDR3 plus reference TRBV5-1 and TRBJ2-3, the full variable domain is KAGVTQTPRYLIKTRGQQVTLSCSPISGHRSVSWYQQTPGQGLQFLFEYFSETQRNKGNFPGRFSGRQFSNSRSEMNVSTLELGDSALYLCASSLVAGSTDTQYFGPGTRLTVL.

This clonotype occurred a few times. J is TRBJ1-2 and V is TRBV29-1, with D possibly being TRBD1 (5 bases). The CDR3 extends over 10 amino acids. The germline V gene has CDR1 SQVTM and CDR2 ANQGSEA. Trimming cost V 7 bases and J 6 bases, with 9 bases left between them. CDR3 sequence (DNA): TGCAGCGCGGGGGGGGATGGCTACACCTTC. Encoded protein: CSAGGDGYTF.

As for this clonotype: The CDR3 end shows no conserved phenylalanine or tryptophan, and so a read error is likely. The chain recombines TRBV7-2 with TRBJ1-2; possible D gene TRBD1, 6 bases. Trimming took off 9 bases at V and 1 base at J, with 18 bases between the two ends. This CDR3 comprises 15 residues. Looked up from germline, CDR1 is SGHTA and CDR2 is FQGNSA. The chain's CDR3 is CARSQDRTDNYGYTL. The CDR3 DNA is TGTGCCAGAAGCCAAGATCGGACAGATAACTATGGCTACACCCTC.

The CDR3, as DNA: TGCAGTGCTAGAGATAAGTCCTTACAAGAGACCCAGTACTTC. The encoded protein is CSARDKSLQETQYF. The chain uses TRBV20-1 and TRBJ2-5; D is ambiguous. The CDR3 is 14 residues long. Germline V gives CDR1 DFQATT, CDR2 SNEGSKA (reference sequence). Deletions cut 0 bases from V and 2 bases from J, with 10 bases between.

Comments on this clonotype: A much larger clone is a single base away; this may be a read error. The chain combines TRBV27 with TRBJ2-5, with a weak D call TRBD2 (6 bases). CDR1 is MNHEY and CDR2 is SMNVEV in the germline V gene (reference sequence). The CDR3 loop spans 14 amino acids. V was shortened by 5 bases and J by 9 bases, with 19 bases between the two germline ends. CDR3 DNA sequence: TGTGCCAGCAGTCCGGGACCAAGAGGGGAGGCCCAGTACTTC. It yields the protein CASSPGPRGEAQYF.

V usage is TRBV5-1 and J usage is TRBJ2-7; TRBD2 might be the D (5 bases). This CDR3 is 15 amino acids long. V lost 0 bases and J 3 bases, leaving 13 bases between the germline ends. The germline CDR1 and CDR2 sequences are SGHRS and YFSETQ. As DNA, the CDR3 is TGCGCCAGCAGCTTGGATCCGGGCCGGGACTACGAGCAGTACTTC. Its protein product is CASSLDPGRDYEQYF.

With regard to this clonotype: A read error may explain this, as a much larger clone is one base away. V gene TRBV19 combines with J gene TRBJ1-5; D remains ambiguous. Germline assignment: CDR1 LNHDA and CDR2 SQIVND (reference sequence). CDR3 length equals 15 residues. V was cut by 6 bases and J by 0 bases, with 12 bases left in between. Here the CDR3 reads CASSPPAVSNQPQHF. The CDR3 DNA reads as TGTGCCAGTAGCCCCCCGGCAGTTAGCAATCAGCCCCAGCATTTT. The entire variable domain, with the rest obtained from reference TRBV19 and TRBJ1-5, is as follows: DGGITQSPKYLFRKEGQNVTLSCEQNLNHDAMYWYRQDPGQGLRLIYYSQIVNDFQKGDIAEGYSVSREKKESFPLTVTSAQKNPTAFYLCASSPPAVSNQPQHFGDGTRLSIL.

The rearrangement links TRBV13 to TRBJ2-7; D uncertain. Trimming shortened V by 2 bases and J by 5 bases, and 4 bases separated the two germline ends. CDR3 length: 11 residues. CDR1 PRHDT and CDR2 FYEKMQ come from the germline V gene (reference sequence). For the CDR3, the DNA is TGTGCCAGCAGCTTACACCACGAGCAGTACTTC. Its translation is CASSLHHEQYF.

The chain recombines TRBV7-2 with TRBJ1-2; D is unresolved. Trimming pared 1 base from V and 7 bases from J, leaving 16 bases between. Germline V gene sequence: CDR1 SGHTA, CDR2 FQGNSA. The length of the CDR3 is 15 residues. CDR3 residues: CASSLVGGPSGGYTF. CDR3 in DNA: TGTGCCAGCAGCTTAGTCGGCGGGCCGAGTGGTGGCTACACCTTC.

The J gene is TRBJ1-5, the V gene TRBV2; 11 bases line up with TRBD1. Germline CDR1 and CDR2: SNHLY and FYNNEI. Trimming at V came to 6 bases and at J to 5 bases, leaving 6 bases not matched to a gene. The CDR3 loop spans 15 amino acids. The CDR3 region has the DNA TGTGCCAGCAGGCTCGGACAGGGGGCTGATCAGCCCCAGCATTTT. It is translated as CASRLGQGADQPQHF.

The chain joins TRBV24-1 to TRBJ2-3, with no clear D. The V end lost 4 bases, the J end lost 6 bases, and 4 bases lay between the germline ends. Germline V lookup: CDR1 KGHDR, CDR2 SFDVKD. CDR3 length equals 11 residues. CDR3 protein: CATSEWDTQYF. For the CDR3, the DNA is TGTGCCACCAGTGAGTGGGATACGCAGTATTTT.

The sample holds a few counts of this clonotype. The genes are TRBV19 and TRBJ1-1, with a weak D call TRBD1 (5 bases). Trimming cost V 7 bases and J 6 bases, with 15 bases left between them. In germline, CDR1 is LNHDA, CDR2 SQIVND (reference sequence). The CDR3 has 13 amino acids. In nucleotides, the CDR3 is TGTGCCAGTAAAGTGGGGACGACCTCTGAAGCTTTCTTT. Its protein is CASKVGTTSEAFF.

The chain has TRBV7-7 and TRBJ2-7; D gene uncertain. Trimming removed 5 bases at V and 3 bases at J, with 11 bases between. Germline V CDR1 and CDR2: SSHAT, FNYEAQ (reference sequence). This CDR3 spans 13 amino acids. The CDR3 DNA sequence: TGTGCCAGCAGCCATTTAGACGGCTACGAGCAGTACTTC. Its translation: CASSHLDGYEQYF.

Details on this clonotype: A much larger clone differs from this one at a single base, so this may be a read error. The CDR3 DNA sequence: TGTGCCAGCAGCCCCCCTCTAGCGGGGGGGGGCAATGAGCAGTTCTTC. Translation: CASSPPLAGGGNEQFF. The chain is built from TRBV11-1 and TRBJ2-1; 12 bases fit TRBD2. J was trimmed by 6 bases and V by 5 bases; bases with no gene match: 8. Per the germline V gene, CDR1 is SGHAT and CDR2 is FQDESV (reference sequence). The CDR3 contains 16 residues.

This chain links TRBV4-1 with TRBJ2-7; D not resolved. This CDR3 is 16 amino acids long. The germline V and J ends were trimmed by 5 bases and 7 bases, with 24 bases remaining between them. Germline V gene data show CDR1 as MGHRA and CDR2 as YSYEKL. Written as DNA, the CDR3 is TGCGCCAGCAGCGAGTTCCAGGCATCAGAGAAGGATGAGCAGTACTTC. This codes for CASSEFQASEKDEQYF.

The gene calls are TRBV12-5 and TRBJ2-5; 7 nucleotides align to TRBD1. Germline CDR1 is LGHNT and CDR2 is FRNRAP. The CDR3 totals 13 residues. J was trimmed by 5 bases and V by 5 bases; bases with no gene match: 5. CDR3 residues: CASGPTGVETQYF. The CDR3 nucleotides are TGTGCTAGTGGTCCAACAGGGGTGGAGACCCAGTACTTC.

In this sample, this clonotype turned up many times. Here the CDR3 DNA reads TGTGCCAGCAGTGACGGGGGTGGCACAGATACGCAGTATTTT. It translates to CASSDGGGTDTQYF. V is TRBV6-4 and J is TRBJ2-3; TRBD1 or TRBD2 may be the D gene (5 bases each). The ends were cut back, 2 bases at V and 1 base at J, with 7 bases in the middle. The CDR3 has 14 amino acids. Germline V lookup: CDR1 MRHNA, CDR2 SNTAGT.

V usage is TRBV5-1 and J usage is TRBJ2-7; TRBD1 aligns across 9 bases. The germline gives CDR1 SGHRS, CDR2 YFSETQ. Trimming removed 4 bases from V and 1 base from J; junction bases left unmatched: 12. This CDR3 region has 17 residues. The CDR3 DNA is TGCGCCAGCAGCGGCGGGACAGGGTTTCCGAGATCCTACGAGCAGTACTTC. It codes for CASSGGTGFPRSYEQYF.

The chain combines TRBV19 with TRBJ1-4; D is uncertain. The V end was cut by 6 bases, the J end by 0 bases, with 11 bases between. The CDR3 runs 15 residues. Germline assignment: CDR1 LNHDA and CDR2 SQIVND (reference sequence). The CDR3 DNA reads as TGTGCCAGTAGCCGCACGGGTTCAACTAATGAAAAACTGTTTTTT. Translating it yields CASSRTGSTNEKLFF.

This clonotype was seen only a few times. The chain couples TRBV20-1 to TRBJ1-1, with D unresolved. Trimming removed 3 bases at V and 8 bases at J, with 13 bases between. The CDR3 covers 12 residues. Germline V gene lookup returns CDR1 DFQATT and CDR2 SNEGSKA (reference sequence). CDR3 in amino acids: CSASYRDVEAFF. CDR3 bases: TGCAGTGCTAGCTATCGAGACGTGGAAGCTTTCTTT.

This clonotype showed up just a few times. The CDR3 protein is CASTPGLAAQGTQYF. DNA of the CDR3: TGCGCCAGCACCCCCGGACTAGCCGCCCAAGGTACGCAGTATTTT. This rearrangement joins TRBV5-1 to TRBJ2-3, with 8 bases matching TRBD2. After removal of 6 bases from V and 8 bases from J, the junction contained 14 bases not matched to a gene. CDR1 is SGHRS, CDR2 YFSETQ, per germline. This CDR3 is 15 amino acids long. The full variable domain, with the rest looked up from reference TRBV5-1 and TRBJ2-3, is KAGVTQTPRYLIKTRGQQVTLSCSPISGHRSVSWYQQTPGQGLQFLFEYFSETQRNKGNFPGRFSGRQFSNSRSEMNVSTLELGDSALYLCASTPGLAAQGTQYFGPGTRLTVL.

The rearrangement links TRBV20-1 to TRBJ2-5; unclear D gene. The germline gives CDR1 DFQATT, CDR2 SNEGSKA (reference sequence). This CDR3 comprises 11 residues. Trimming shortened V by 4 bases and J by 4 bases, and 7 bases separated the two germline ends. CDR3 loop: CSAIQIETQYF. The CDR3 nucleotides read TGCAGTGCTATACAGATAGAGACCCAGTACTTC.

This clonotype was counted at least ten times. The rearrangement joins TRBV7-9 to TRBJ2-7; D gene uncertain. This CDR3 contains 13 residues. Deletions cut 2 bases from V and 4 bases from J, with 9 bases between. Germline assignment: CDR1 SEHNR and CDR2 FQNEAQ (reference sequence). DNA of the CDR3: TGTGCCAGCAGCTTATGGGCTGGATACGAGCAGTACTTC. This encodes CASSLWAGYEQYF.

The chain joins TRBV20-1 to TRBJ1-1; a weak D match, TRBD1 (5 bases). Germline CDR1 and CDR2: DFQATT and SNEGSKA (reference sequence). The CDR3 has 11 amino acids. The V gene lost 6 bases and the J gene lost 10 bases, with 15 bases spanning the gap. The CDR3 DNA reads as TGCAGTGCAGCCGGGACTAGCGGAGCTTTCTTT. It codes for CSAAGTSGAFF.

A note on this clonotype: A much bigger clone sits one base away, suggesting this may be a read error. CDR3 in DNA: TGTGCCAGCAGTCACCGGGGCAGGGATACCTACGAGCAGTACTTC. Translating gives CASSHRGRDTYEQYF. The V gene is TRBV12-3 or TRBV12-4, the J gene TRBJ2-7, with D perhaps assigned TRBD1 or TRBD2 (5 bases each). The CDR3 spans 15 residues. V was clipped by 5 bases and J by 2 bases, with 16 bases between them.

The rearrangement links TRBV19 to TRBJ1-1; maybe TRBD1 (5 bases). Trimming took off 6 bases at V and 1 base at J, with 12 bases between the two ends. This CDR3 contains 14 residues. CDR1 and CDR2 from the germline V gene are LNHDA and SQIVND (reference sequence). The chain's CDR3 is CASRGDAGNTEAFF. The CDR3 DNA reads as TGTGCCAGTAGGGGGGACGCCGGGAACACTGAAGCTTTCTTT.

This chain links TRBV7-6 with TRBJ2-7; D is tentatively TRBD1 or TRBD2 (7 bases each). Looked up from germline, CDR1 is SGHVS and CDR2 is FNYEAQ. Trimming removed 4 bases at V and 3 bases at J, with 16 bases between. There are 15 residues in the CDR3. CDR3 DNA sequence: TGTGCCAGCAGCTCAGCGGGGACAGAAGGCTACGAGCAGTACTTC. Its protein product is CASSSAGTEGYEQYF.